This TCR beta chain originates from a study of T cell responses to AZD1222 COVID-19 vaccine. Details on this clone: The antigen is not known.

The study's findings and limits: With dominance at 160-218 and 743-854, vaccine-associated CD4 TCRs spanned spike. There were repertoire samples only from the period after the peak T cell response. Most donors were white British, females outnumbered males, and clonal diversity was possibly underestimated. Two doses of AZD1222 preceded a rise in Spike-specific TCR breadth and depth.

Germline CDR1 MGHRA, CDR2 YSYEKL. V shed 4 bases and J 4 bases; nucleotides not matched to a gene: 1. This CDR3 spans 13 amino acids. Profiling relied on immunoSEQ multiplex PCR, and the TCRdb table lists in-frame clones only, not all of them. The table includes roughly 100,000 clones, roughly 91% detected once. The clonotype was recovered from an adult in good health. Material: peripheral blood, obtained on day 0 of AZD1222 vaccination. V gene TRBV4-1 combines with J gene TRBJ2-3; 8 bases fit TRBD2. The CDR3 loop is CASSPGLADTQYF. The CDR3, as DNA: TGCGCCAGCAGCCCGGGACTAGCAGATACGCAGTATTTT.